Listed below are T cell receptor beta chains from one sample, sequenced in a study of blood T cell repertoires in COVID-19. Clones were sequenced by immunoSEQ multiplex PCR, and TCRdb holds only the in-frame ones, with some missing. Among some 96,000 clones listed, around 86% were seen once. Specimen: peripheral blood. The receptors derive from a man in his fifties or sixties with acute or convalescent COVID-19. Each CDR3 is given with its conserved first and last residue. D genes are given only for firm matches. The size entry is marked missing in some rows and otherwise reads once, few, many or a size class.

>TRBD1|TRBV5-1|few|TRBJ2-2
TGCGCCAGCAGCACCTCCGGGGGACAGGGGGCCACCGGGGAGCTGTTTTTT
CASSTSGGQGATGELFF
>NA|TRBV19|NA|TRBJ1-6
TGTGCCAGTAGTATGGGGGCAGGGTCCTCACCCCTCCACTTT
CASSMGAGSSPLHF
>NA|TRBV12-3/TRBV12-4|NA|TRBJ2-5
TGTGCCAGCAGTTTAGGTACCGGTCGATCCCAGTACTTC
CASSLGTGRSQYF
>TRBD1|TRBV9|NA|TRBJ2-1
TGTGCCAGCAGCGACGGACAGGTCCCACAGTTCTTC
CASSDGQVPQFF
>NA|TRBV4-1|NA|TRBJ2-7
TGCGCCAGCAGCCAAGACGTGACTCTTGCCTACGAGCAGTACTTC
CASSQDVTLAYEQYF
>TRBD1|TRBV12-3/TRBV12-4|NA|TRBJ1-1
TGTGCCAGCAGTGGGGGACAGTTCACTGAAGCTTTCTTT
CASSGGQFTEAFF
>TRBD2|TRBV3-1/TRBV3-2|NA|TRBJ2-1
TGTGCCAGCAGCCAAGGACTAGCGGGAGTAAACGGATGGGGTGAGCAGTTCTTC
CASSQGLAGVNGWGEQFF
>NA|TRBV7-3|NA|TRBJ1-2
TGTGCCACAACCTACGAGGCGGTACGCTACACCTTC
CATTYEAVRYTF
>NA|TRBV7-3|NA|TRBJ1-1
TGTGCCAGCAGCTTTGACAGATACACTGAAGCTTTCTTT
CASSFDRYTEAFF
>TRBD2|TRBV4-1|NA|TRBJ2-7
TGCGCCAGCAGGGCCGGGACTAGCGACGAGCAGTACTTC
CASRAGTSDEQYF
>TRBD2|TRBV25-1|NA|TRBJ2-1
TGTGCCAGCAGTGAACAGGGAGGGAATAATGAGCAGTTCTTC
CASSEQGGNNEQFF
>TRBD1|TRBV10-2|NA|TRBJ2-1
TGCGCCAGCAGGGACAGGGGGGCGGACAATGAGCAGTTCTTC
CASRDRGADNEQFF
>NA|TRBV19|NA|TRBJ2-2
TGTGCCAGTAGTATGGGGGCGGGCAAACCTCCCGGGGAGCTGTTTTTT
CASSMGAGKPPGELFF
>TRBD1|TRBV7-9|few|TRBJ2-7
TGTGCCAGCAGTCAGGGGGACTACGAGCAGTACTTC
CASSQGDYEQYF
>TRBD1|TRBV7-8|NA|TRBJ1-1
TGTGCCAGCAGCATAGACAGGGTATGGAACACTGAAGCTTTCTTT
CASSIDRVWNTEAFF
>NA|TRBV19|NA|TRBJ1-3
TGTGCCAGTAGTACCCAGGGCCGCCCAGGAAACACCATATATTTT
CASSTQGRPGNTIYF
>TRBD2|TRBV6-5|NA|TRBJ2-7
TGTGCCAGCAGTTACTCGTGGACTAGCGGGAGCAAGAACTTC
CASSYSWTSGSKNF
>NA|TRBV25-1|NA|TRBJ2-5
TGTGCCAGCAGTCCTACCAGGGAGGTAGGAGAGACCCAGTACTTC
CASSPTREVGETQYF
>NA|TRBV7-8|NA|TRBJ1-2
TGTGCCAGCAGCTTGGGACAATACACCTTCTATGGCTACACCTTC
CASSLGQYTFYGYTF